This TCR beta chain was observed in a study of T cell changes during pregnancy in multiple sclerosis. The table came from immunoSEQ multiplex PCR; TCRdb's copy has only in-frame clones and leaves some out. The sample lists over 60,000 clones, roughly 90% occurring once. Germline V gives CDR1 LNHDA, CDR2 SQIVND (reference sequence). Trimming removed 5 bases from V and 8 bases from J; junction bases left unmatched: 14. The CDR3 loop spans 15 amino acids. The genes are TRBV19 and TRBJ1-1, with 7 bases aligning to TRBD1. The sample in question was CD4+ T cells from peripheral blood mononuclear cells, obtained in the third trimester of pregnancy. The clonotype originates from a female donor in good health, enrolled as a control in a pregnancy study. CDR3 DNA sequence: TGTGCCAGTAGTCCTCGACAGGGCCGGCCGGCCGAAGCTTTCTTT. It encodes CASSPRQGRPAEAFF.